The T cell receptor beta chain described here comes from a study of T cell responses to AZD1222 COVID-19 vaccine. TCRdb's copy holds only in-frame clones and misses some; the assay was immunoSEQ multiplex PCR. The sample lists about 83,000 clones; 88% were seen once. This sample comprised peripheral blood, obtained on day 0 of MenACWY control vaccination. The origin of this receptor is an adult in good health.

As DNA, the CDR3 is TGTGCCAGCAGCTTTCGCGACAGGGGAACTCATGGCTACACCTTC. Its translation is CASSFRDRGTHGYTF. This sequence joins TRBV28 and TRBJ1-2, with 8 nucleotides matching TRBD1. V lost 6 bases and J lost 6; bases outside the gene matches: 12. The germline CDR1 and CDR2 sequences are MDHEN and SYDVKM. The CDR3 runs 15 residues.